This TCR beta chain was sequenced in a study of blood T cell repertoires in COVID-19. Whole-study context: From T cells, B-cell-depleted T cells, or PBMCs came the material, which was cDNA or gDNA.

Original processing notes: Nucleated cell number was recorded as an estimate derived from reference gene primer amplification. Only in-frame clones appear in the TCRdb table, and some are missing; sequencing was by immunoSEQ multiplex PCR. V and J calls and clone size come straight from that table; D and trimming were deduced from the DNA. The table records roughly 230,000 clones, about 90% of them present only once. Between the trimmed V and J ends, which lost 2 bases and 3 bases, there was a span of 8 bases. Germline CDR1 reads MNHEY; CDR2 reads SMNVEV (reference sequence). The CDR3 has 13 amino acids. The count of this clone is one. One Seattle source followed patients from active infection through their disease course.

The chain joins TRBV27 to TRBJ2-7; D not certain. The sample comprised peripheral blood. The clonotype originates from a man aged 25 to 40 with COVID-19, enrolled during active disease. CDR3 nucleotide sequence: TGTGCCAGCAGTTTAAACAGAGTCTACGAGCAGTACTTC. Residues: CASSLNRVYEQYF.